This TCR beta chain is from a study of blood T cells in healthy people across ages. Findings and limits, study-wide: More naive CD4+ cells and higher diversity were found in long-lived than in aged donors. Unknown CMV status may confound age-related changes in expanded clones. It was not possible, with unsorted PBMCs, to conclusively compare naive and antigen-experienced cells.

CDR3 length equals 15 residues. The germline CDR1 and CDR2 sequences are SGDLS and YYNGEE. Trimming removed 3 bases from V and 5 bases from J, with 14 bases in between. Sample-barcoded 5' priming and a J-beta primer mix drove a second PCR of roughly 7 to 11 cycles. TCRdb redid the calling of the 5' RACE reads with MiXCR, one entry per CDR3 protein. The table includes about 810,000 distinct CDR3 sequences, around 36% detected once. Remarks on this clonotype: The antigen is undetermined.

The sequenced material came from blood. The receptor comes from a man aged 18 to 35 in good health. The J gene is TRBJ1-4, the V gene TRBV9, with D possibly being TRBD1 (6 bases). For the CDR3, the DNA is TGTGCCAGCAGCGACCCGGACAGCGGAAATGAAAAACTGTTTTTT. Translation gives CASSDPDSGNEKLFF.